This T cell receptor (beta chain) was recovered during a study of blood T cell repertoires in COVID-19. Study details: The study drew acute and convalescent COVID-19 samples from the United States, Italy and Spain.

The CDR3 sequence is 18 residues long. The germline gives CDR1 SGHTA, CDR2 FQGNSA. V was trimmed by 2 bases and J by 0 bases, leaving 17 bases between them. The authors' processing: Reference gene primer amplification in the assay estimated nucleated cell counts. Assay: immunoSEQ multiplex PCR; the TCRdb copy retains only in-frame clones and omits some. V and J calls plus clone size are reproduced from that table; the DNA served to infer D and trimming. The sample carries tens of thousands of clones, about 90% recorded once. The sequence derives from an elderly man with acute or convalescent COVID-19. This chain connects TRBV7-2 to TRBJ1-3; a weak D match, TRBD1 (5 bases). The sequencing input was peripheral blood. In DNA form, the CDR3 reads TGTGCCAGCAGCTTACGGAGGGCAGGGCCCCTCTCTGGAAACACCATATATTTT. It is translated as CASSLRRAGPLSGNTIYF.